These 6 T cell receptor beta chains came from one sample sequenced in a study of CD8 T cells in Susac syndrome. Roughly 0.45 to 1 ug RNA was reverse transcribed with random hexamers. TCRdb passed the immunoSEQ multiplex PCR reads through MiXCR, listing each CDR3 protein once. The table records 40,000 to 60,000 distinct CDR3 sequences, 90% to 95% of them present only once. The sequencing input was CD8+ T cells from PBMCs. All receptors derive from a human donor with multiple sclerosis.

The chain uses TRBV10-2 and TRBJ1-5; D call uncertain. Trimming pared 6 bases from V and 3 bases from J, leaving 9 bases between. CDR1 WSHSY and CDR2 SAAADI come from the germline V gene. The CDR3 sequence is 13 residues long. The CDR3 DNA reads TGCGCCAGCAGGCAGTTTACCAATCAGCCCCAGCATTTT. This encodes CASRQFTNQPQHF.

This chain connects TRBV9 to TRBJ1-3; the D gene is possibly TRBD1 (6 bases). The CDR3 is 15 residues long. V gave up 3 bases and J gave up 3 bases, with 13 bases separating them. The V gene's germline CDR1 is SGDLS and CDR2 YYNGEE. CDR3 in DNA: TGTGCCAGCAGCGAGGGGGGTATCGGTGGAAACACCATATATTTT. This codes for CASSEGGIGGNTIYF.

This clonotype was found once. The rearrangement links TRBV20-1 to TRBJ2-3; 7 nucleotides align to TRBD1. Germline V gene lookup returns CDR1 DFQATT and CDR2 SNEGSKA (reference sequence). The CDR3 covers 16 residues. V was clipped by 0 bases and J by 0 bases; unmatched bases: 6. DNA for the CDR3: TGCAGTGCTAGAGATCTAACAGGGGTTAGCACAGATACGCAGTATTTT. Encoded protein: CSARDLTGVSTDTQYF.

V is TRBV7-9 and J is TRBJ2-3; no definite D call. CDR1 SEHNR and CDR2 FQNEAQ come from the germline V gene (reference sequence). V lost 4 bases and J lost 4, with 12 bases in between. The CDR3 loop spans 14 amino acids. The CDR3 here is CASSSYSRSDTQYF. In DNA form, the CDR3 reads TGTGCCAGCAGCTCCTACAGTAGATCAGATACGCAGTATTTT.

The chain's CDR3 is CASSPHEESTYEQYF. The CDR3 nucleotides are TGCGCCAGCAGCCCCCATGAAGAGTCTACCTACGAGCAGTACTTC. V is TRBV4-1 and J is TRBJ2-7; no clear D. Germline V gene data show CDR1 as MGHRA and CDR2 as YSYEKL. Trimming took off 4 bases at V and 2 bases at J, with 15 bases between the two ends. CDR3 length equals 15 residues.

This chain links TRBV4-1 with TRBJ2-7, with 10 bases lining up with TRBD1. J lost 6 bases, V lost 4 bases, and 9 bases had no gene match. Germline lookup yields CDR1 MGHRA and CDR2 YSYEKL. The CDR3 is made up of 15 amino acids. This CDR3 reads CASSLRGTGEGEQYF. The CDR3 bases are TGCGCCAGCAGCCTCCGCGGGACAGGGGAAGGCGAGCAGTACTTC.